This passage covers 7 T cell receptor beta chains from one sample sequenced in a study of cytomegalovirus exposure and HLA in healthy donors. The primer mix had 60 Vbeta and 13 Jbeta primers. Clones were sequenced by immunoSEQ multiplex PCR, and TCRdb holds only the in-frame ones, with some missing. Seen in this sample are tens of thousands of clones; the ten most common clones hold over 4%. The sequencing input was PBMCs. Every receptor here comes from a woman in her thirties or forties in good health and CMV-seropositive.

The gene calls are TRBV10-3 and TRBJ2-1, with 11 bases fitting TRBD2. J lost 5 bases, V lost 2 bases, and 8 bases had no gene match. CDR3 length: 17 amino acids. Germline CDR1 reads ENHRY; CDR2 reads SYGVKD. CDR3 in DNA: TGTGCCATCAGTGAGGGGGTAGGGACTAGCGGTAACAATGAGCAGTTCTTC. Translating it yields CAISEGVGTSGNNEQFF.

The CDR3 loop reads CASSFTGDQETQYF. As DNA, the CDR3 is TGTGCCAGCAGCTTTACAGGGGATCAAGAGACCCAGTACTTC. The chain couples TRBV7-6 to TRBJ2-5; 7 bases are shared with TRBD1. V was pared by 3 bases and J by 2 bases, with 3 bases of the junction left unmatched. Germline V gene sequence: CDR1 SGHVS, CDR2 FNYEAQ. CDR3 size: 14 residues.

This chain links TRBV19 with TRBJ2-2, with TRBD1 identical over 8 bases. V trimming: 2 bases; J trimming: 3 bases; junction bases outside the gene matches: 5. The CDR3 covers 16 residues. Germline CDR1 and CDR2: LNHDA and SQIVND (reference sequence). The CDR3 nucleotides are TGTGCCAGTAGTATAAAAGGGACAGGCGACACCGGGGAGCTGTTTTTT. Translating gives CASSIKGTGDTGELFF.

J is TRBJ2-7 and V is TRBV29-1, with D uncertain. CDR1 and CDR2 (germline): SQVTM, ANQGSEA. Trimming removed 4 bases at V and 5 bases at J, with 9 bases between. This CDR3 is built from 11 residues. The CDR3 DNA reads as TGCAGCGTTGTGGGTCAGGACGAGCAGTACTTC. It codes for CSVVGQDEQYF.

The V call is TRBV7-2, the J call TRBJ1-2; 12 nucleotides line up with TRBD1. The V gene's germline CDR1 is SGHTA and CDR2 FQGNSA. The CDR3 is 12 amino acids. The J segment lost 13 bases and the V segment lost 5 bases, leaving 5 bases of the junction unmatched. CDR3: CASSPGQGAFTF. CDR3 DNA sequence: TGTGCCAGCAGCCCGGGACAGGGGGCTTTCACCTTC.

V is TRBV28 and J is TRBJ2-3, with 10 bases aligning to TRBD2. The V segment lost 5 bases and the J segment 6 bases; nucleotides outside the gene matches: 8. CDR1 and CDR2 (germline): MDHEN, SYDVKM. CDR3 size: 15 residues. The CDR3 is CASSTRAGGPDTQYF. CDR3 nucleotide sequence: TGTGCCAGCAGTACCAGAGCGGGAGGGCCCGATACGCAGTATTTT.

The chain has TRBV5-1 and TRBJ2-1; weak D call: TRBD1 (5 bases). The CDR3 is made up of 15 amino acids. Germline CDR1 SGHRS, CDR2 YFSETQ. V was cut by 4 bases and J by 3 bases, with 14 bases left in between. Here the CDR3 DNA reads TGCGCCAGCAGCCTAACCGACAGCCTCTACAATGAGCAGTTCTTC. Its translation is CASSLTDSLYNEQFF.